The 9 T cell receptor beta chains presented below share a single source sample, sequenced in a study of shared clonotypes between healthy human individuals. The protocol was immunoSEQ multiplex PCR, while the TCRdb copy is restricted to in-frame clones and leaves out a portion. This sample has more than 400,000 clones; roughly 80% occur once, and the top ten carry 9.5% to 15%. Sequencing input: PBMCs. The receptors originated from a woman between 40 and 55 years old in good health. Some clones in this sample may be carry-over from other donors' samples.

CDR3 loop: CASSFGRWTNYGYTF. The CDR3 DNA sequence: TGTGCCAGCAGTTTTGGGAGGTGGACTAACTATGGCTACACCTTC. The gene calls are TRBV28 and TRBJ1-2; D is ambiguous. Germline CDR1 reads MDHEN; CDR2 reads SYDVKM. With 3 bases removed from V and 0 bases from J, the gap between germline ends came to 11 bases. The CDR3 is 15 amino acids.

This clone has only one observation. V gene TRBV28 combines with J gene TRBJ2-1; D is undetermined. CDR3 length: 13 residues. The V end was cut by 7 bases, the J end by 1 base, with 8 bases between. Germline values: CDR1 MDHEN, CDR2 SYDVKM. CDR3 nucleotide sequence: TGTGCCAGCATAGCAGGATCCTACAATGAGCAGTTCTTC. Translating gives CASIAGSYNEQFF.

This clone was seen a few times. The chain couples TRBV5-1 to TRBJ2-3, with TRBD2 identical over 8 bases. CDR3 size: 14 residues. Germline CDR1 is SGHRS and CDR2 is YFSETQ. Unmatched junction bases numbered 2, after V lost 3 bases and J lost 2 bases. The CDR3 coding sequence is TGCGCCAGCAGCTATAGCGGGACCACAGATACGCAGTATTTT. Translated: CASSYSGTTDTQYF. Together with reference TRBV5-1 and TRBJ2-3, the CDR3 gives the full variable domain: KAGVTQTPRYLIKTRGQQVTLSCSPISGHRSVSWYQQTPGQGLQFLFEYFSETQRNKGNFPGRFSGRQFSNSRSEMNVSTLELGDSALYLCASSYSGTTDTQYFGPGTRLTVL.

This sequence joins TRBV18 and TRBJ2-3; D possibly corresponds to TRBD2 (6 bases). The CDR3 runs 15 residues. The germline gives CDR1 KGHSH, CDR2 LQKENI. V was trimmed by 2 bases and J by 7 bases, leaving 16 bases between them. DNA of the CDR3: TGTGCCAGCTCACCAGCGGGACCAGGTAGGCATACGCAGTATTTT. This sequence encodes CASSPAGPGRHTQYF.

This clone was seen a single time. CDR3: CASSLLTGKTGELFF. The CDR3 coding sequence is TGTGCCAGCAGCTTACTGACAGGGAAGACCGGGGAGCTGTTTTTT. The chain employs TRBV7-3 and TRBJ2-2; 7 bases are a match to TRBD1. V lost 2 bases and J lost 5; bases outside the gene matches: 5. There are 15 residues in the CDR3. CDR1 and CDR2 from the germline V gene are SGHTA and FQGTGA.

The chain joins TRBV28 to TRBJ1-1; D is unclear. Trimming pared 7 bases from V and 0 bases from J, leaving 12 bases between. Germline V CDR1 and CDR2: MDHEN, SYDVKM. The CDR3 covers 14 residues. The CDR3 DNA is TGTGCCAGCACCCCTCCTGGGGTGAACACTGAAGCTTTCTTT. Its translation is CASTPPGVNTEAFF.

The rearrangement joins TRBV4-2 to TRBJ1-3; possibly TRBD1 for D (6 bases). The CDR3 consists of 17 residues. Germline V CDR1 and CDR2: LGHNA, YNFKEQ. Trimming took 4 bases from V and 0 from J, leaving 16 bases between them. CDR3 sequence: CASSRDTQGLSGNTIYF. In DNA form, the CDR3 reads TGTGCCAGCAGCCGGGACACCCAAGGACTCTCTGGAAACACCATATATTTT.

The V gene is TRBV7-9, the J gene TRBJ2-5; unclear D gene. The CDR3 is 14 amino acids. The V and J ends lost 1 base and 1 base respectively, with 7 bases between them. Germline-derived CDR1 and CDR2 are SEHNR and FQNEAQ (reference sequence). The CDR3 reads CASSLDAGQETQYF. Written as DNA, the CDR3 is TGTGCCAGCAGCTTAGACGCAGGCCAAGAGACCCAGTACTTC.

This chain links TRBV6-5 with TRBJ2-7; TRBD2 aligns across 11 bases. In germline, CDR1 is MNHEY, CDR2 SVGAGI. V lost 6 bases and J lost 7; bases outside the gene matches: 11. CDR3 length: 15 amino acids. The CDR3: CASSRGTSGGNEQYF. The DNA of the CDR3 is TGTGCCAGCAGCCGGGGGACTAGCGGAGGAAATGAGCAGTACTTC.